The 17 T cell receptor beta chains in this list originate from one sample, sequenced in a study of blood T cell repertoires in COVID-19. The protocol was immunoSEQ multiplex PCR, while the TCRdb copy is restricted to in-frame clones and leaves out a portion. Of 65,000 to 95,000 clones detected, approximately 92% appear once; the ten largest clones hold approximately 10%. What was sequenced was peripheral blood. The receptors originated from a man aged 80 or over with acute or convalescent COVID-19.

The rearrangement uses TRBV19 and TRBJ1-2, with 7 bases that match TRBD1. The CDR3 sequence is 15 residues long. With 7 bases clipped from V and 6 bases from J, the junction kept 14 bases outside the gene matches. Germline CDR1 is LNHDA and CDR2 is SQIVND (reference sequence). This chain's CDR3 is CASTPGQFIMDGYTF. The CDR3 DNA sequence: TGTGCCAGTACCCCGGGACAGTTTATAATGGATGGCTACACCTTC.

The V gene is TRBV27, the J gene TRBJ2-1; 10 bases match TRBD1. With V trimmed by 6 bases and J by 8 bases, 10 bases remained unmatched. Germline-derived CDR1 and CDR2 are MNHEY and SMNVEV (reference sequence). The CDR3 totals 15 residues. The CDR3 region is CASRDDRGLSYEQFF. The CDR3 DNA sequence: TGTGCCAGCAGGGATGACAGGGGGCTTTCATATGAGCAGTTCTTC.

The chain recombines TRBV19 with TRBJ1-5; D ambiguous. Trimming pared 4 bases from V and 6 bases from J, leaving 13 bases between. CDR1 and CDR2 from the germline V gene are LNHDA and SQIVND (reference sequence). The CDR3 has 14 residues. The DNA of the CDR3 is TGTGCCAGTAGTAAAGCCCAACAGCCTCAGCCCCAGCATTTT. It codes for CASSKAQQPQPQHF.

The rearrangement joins TRBV12-5 to TRBJ1-6; TRBD1 matches 10 bases. CDR3 length: 17 residues. Trimming took 0 bases from V and 9 from J; bases not matched to a gene: 8. Germline V gene lookup returns CDR1 LGHNT and CDR2 FRNRAP. The CDR3 coding sequence is TGTGCTAGTGGTTTGGTAATGGGACAGGGGACTGGTTCACCCCTCCACTTT. Residues: CASGLVMGQGTGSPLHF.

This clone was seen a handful of times. V is TRBV3-1 (or the pseudogene TRBV3-2) and J is TRBJ2-3; D remains unclear. Germline V gene lookup returns CDR1 LGHDT and CDR2 YNNKEL (reference sequence). The CDR3 totals 15 residues. Deletions cut 0 bases from V and 0 bases from J, with 7 bases between. CDR3 region: CASSQDPISTDTQYF. The CDR3 DNA reads as TGTGCCAGCAGCCAAGATCCCATTAGCACAGATACGCAGTATTTT.

This clone was found a few times. The chain uses TRBV3-1 (or the pseudogene TRBV3-2) and TRBJ1-1, with 7 nucleotides matching TRBD1. V lost 0 bases to trimming and J lost 4 bases; unmatched junction nucleotides: 11. There are 17 residues in the CDR3. Germline CDR1 is LGHDT and CDR2 is YNNKEL (reference sequence). CDR3 nucleotides: TGTGCCAGCAGCCAAGATCGTTGGGTACAGGGGCCCACTGAAGCTTTCTTT. The encoded protein is CASSQDRWVQGPTEAFF.

The J gene is TRBJ2-5, the V gene TRBV2; TRBD2 agrees at 13 bases. The trim removed 7 bases at V and 2 bases at J, leaving 7 bases unmatched. CDR1 SNHLY and CDR2 FYNNEI come from the germline V gene. The CDR3 runs to 16 residues. DNA of the CDR3: TGTGCCAGCATCGGGACTAGCGGGGCCGTACAAGAGACCCAGTACTTC. This translates into CASIGTSGAVQETQYF.

This clone was detected a few times. The genes are TRBV19 and TRBJ1-1; 7 bases are a match to TRBD1. The length of the CDR3 is 15 residues. J lost 0 bases, V lost 5 bases, and 6 bases had no gene match. CDR1 and CDR2 (germline): LNHDA, SQIVND (reference sequence). The DNA of the CDR3 is TGTGCCAGTAGTGTAGGGGGCAGGGTGAACACTGAAGCTTTCTTT. Translation gives CASSVGGRVNTEAFF.

The chain has TRBV2 and TRBJ1-3; possible D gene TRBD1, 6 bases. The CDR3 spans 13 residues. V gave up 6 bases and J gave up 4 bases, with 10 bases separating them. Per germline, CDR1 SNHLY and CDR2 FYNNEI. CDR3 DNA sequence: TGTGCCAGCAGCCAGGGGCAAGGAAACACCATATATTTT. Translating gives CASSQGQGNTIYF.

The chain combines TRBV10-3 with TRBJ1-4; weak D call: TRBD1 (5 bases). The CDR3 loop spans 15 amino acids. The germline V gene has CDR1 ENHRY and CDR2 SYGVKD. The germline V and J ends were trimmed by 3 bases and 5 bases, with 13 bases remaining between them. The CDR3 coding sequence is TGTGCCATCAGTGAAAGGGGCCAAGGAAATGAAAAACTGTTTTTT. Amino acids: CAISERGQGNEKLFF.

The chain links TRBV5-1 to TRBJ1-1, with 7 bases fitting TRBD1. Germline V gene sequence: CDR1 SGHRS, CDR2 YFSETQ. This CDR3 has 16 residues. The V segment lost 3 bases and the J segment 1 base; nucleotides outside the gene matches: 9. Here the CDR3 reads CASSSSGGMGNTEAFF. The DNA for the CDR3 is TGCGCCAGCAGCTCTTCAGGGGGGATGGGGAACACTGAAGCTTTCTTT.

The chain employs TRBV27 and TRBJ2-7, with a tentative D call TRBD2 (5 bases). V was pared by 3 bases and J by 1 base, with 13 bases between. The CDR3 loop spans 15 amino acids. Germline CDR1 reads MNHEY; CDR2 reads SMNVEV (reference sequence). The CDR3 region is CASSFRPGLSYEQYF. Written as DNA, the CDR3 is TGTGCCAGCAGTTTCCGACCGGGATTATCCTACGAGCAGTACTTC.

CDR3 sequence (DNA): TGTGCCAGCAGCCCAGGTGGGGGCCCGAAAACTGAAGCTTTCTTT. Translating it yields CASSPGGGPKTEAFF. This sequence joins TRBV7-9 and TRBJ1-1, with D tentatively TRBD1 (6 bases). The CDR3 loop spans 15 amino acids. Germline-derived CDR1 and CDR2 are SEHNR and FQNEAQ (reference sequence). V lost 5 bases and J lost 5, with 18 bases in between.

The rearrangement links TRBV6-1 to TRBJ2-1; TRBD1 agrees at 10 bases. V shed 4 bases, J shed 2 bases, and the junction held 5 bases outside the gene matches. CDR3 length: 16 amino acids. The V gene's germline CDR1 is MNHNS and CDR2 SASEGT. CDR3 bases: TGTGCCAGCAGTGTATCAGGGACAGGGGCCTACAATGAGCAGTTCTTC. It encodes CASSVSGTGAYNEQFF.

The chain carries TRBV5-1 and TRBJ1-1; 8 nucleotides line up with TRBD1. Germline CDR1 is SGHRS and CDR2 is YFSETQ. The length of the CDR3 is 17 residues. V lost 0 bases, J lost 0 bases, and 7 bases stayed unmatched. The CDR3 DNA is TGCGCCAGCAGCTTGGGTCACCGACAGGGGATGAACACTGAAGCTTTCTTT. This gives the protein CASSLGHRQGMNTEAFF. The full variable domain, rest sourced from reference TRBV5-1 and TRBJ1-1, is KAGVTQTPRYLIKTRGQQVTLSCSPISGHRSVSWYQQTPGQGLQFLFEYFSETQRNKGNFPGRFSGRQFSNSRSEMNVSTLELGDSALYLCASSLGHRQGMNTEAFFGQGTRLTVV.

The chain is built from TRBV10-3 and TRBJ2-5, with a weak D call TRBD1 (6 bases). Germline loops: CDR1 ENHRY, CDR2 SYGVKD. The CDR3 extends over 14 amino acids. The V end was cut by 3 bases, the J end by 5 bases, with 13 bases between. Here the CDR3 reads CAISDRWQGETQYF. CDR3 sequence (DNA): TGTGCCATCAGTGATCGTTGGCAGGGGGAGACCCAGTACTTC.

The rearrangement uses TRBV7-2 and TRBJ2-7; D uncertain. Per germline, CDR1 SGHTA and CDR2 FQGNSA. The V end was cut by 5 bases, the J end by 3 bases, with 17 bases between. The CDR3 sequence is 15 residues long. In DNA form, the CDR3 reads TGTGCCAGCAGCCCCCCGATGGGCCTATACTACGAGCAGTACTTC. This encodes CASSPPMGLYYEQYF.